This T cell receptor (beta chain) appears in the sequencing data of a study of T cells in Graves' hyperthyroidism and ophthalmopathy. Amplified regions were TCR beta CDR3 sequences from RNA transcripts. TCR CDR3 regions were first amplified by RT-PCR with HTBI primers. Each CDR3 protein is one row after TCRdb ran MiXCR on the multiplex PCR reads. The data contain over 250,000 distinct CDR3 sequences, 20% to 30% of them seen just once; the ten biggest clones take up about a quarter. CDR1 and CDR2 (germline): MRHNA, SNTAGT. The CDR3 length is 17 residues. Trimming took 2 bases from V and 2 from J; bases not matched to a gene: 12. Ten or more counts support this clonotype.

The chain couples TRBV6-4 to TRBJ2-7, with 7 nucleotides matching TRBD1. Material: blood. This clonotype originated in a man aged 40-49 years with Graves' hyperthyroidism that later progressed to Graves' ophthalmopathy. For the CDR3, the DNA is TGTGCCAGCAGTGACCCTCACACAGGGGAAAATCCCTACGAGCAGTACTTC. It is translated as CASSDPHTGENPYEQYF.